A selection of T cell receptor beta chains follows, all from one sample in a study of blood T cell repertoires in COVID-19. Repertoires were generated with immunoSEQ multiplex PCR, while TCRdb's copy carries only in-frame clones and drops some. This sample has about 150,000 clones, with roughly 86% found just once. Sequenced input: peripheral blood. The receptors derive from a woman in her fifties or sixties with acute or convalescent COVID-19. The conserved cysteine and the conserved F or W are not part of the CDR3 here. Fields, in order: V gene, J gene, CDR3 protein.

v_gene: TRBV27
j_gene: TRBJ2-6
CDR3aa: ASSNRDRSSGANVLT

v_gene: TRBV5-1
j_gene: TRBJ2-7
CDR3aa: ASSFGQGTYEQY

v_gene: TRBV24-1
j_gene: TRBJ2-1
CDR3aa: ATSDLGGLALNEQF

v_gene: TRBV5-1
j_gene: TRBJ2-1
CDR3aa: ASRTTSGSYNEQF

v_gene: TRBV24-1
j_gene: TRBJ2-1
CDR3aa: ATSGGDPYHNEQF

v_gene: TRBV4-2
j_gene: TRBJ1-5
CDR3aa: ASSPITGQSNQPQH

v_gene: TRBV7-6
j_gene: TRBJ2-7
CDR3aa: ASSLGQGGPREQY

v_gene: TRBV21-1
j_gene: TRBJ1-1
CDR3aa: ASSKYLQGNTEAF

v_gene: TRBV7-3
j_gene: TRBJ2-3
CDR3aa: ASSLSRADTQY

v_gene: TRBV30
j_gene: TRBJ1-6
CDR3aa: AWSEVGVATLH

v_gene: TRBV5-5
j_gene: TRBJ1-3
CDR3aa: ASSLTGGAGNTIY

v_gene: TRBV28
j_gene: TRBJ2-7
CDR3aa: ASSPRTGSIDEQY

v_gene: TRBV19
j_gene: TRBJ2-7
CDR3aa: ASSTQGLREGFDEQY

v_gene: TRBV9
j_gene: TRBJ1-4
CDR3aa: ASSASPGQGEKLF

v_gene: TRBV10-3
j_gene: TRBJ2-7
CDR3aa: AISGWDRGGEQY

v_gene: TRBV30
j_gene: TRBJ1-2
CDR3aa: AWSVTEGNGYT

v_gene: TRBV6-5
j_gene: TRBJ1-1
CDR3aa: ASSRAGFGTEAF

v_gene: TRBV11-2
j_gene: TRBJ2-1
CDR3aa: ASSPRWTGVGNEQF

v_gene: TRBV14
j_gene: TRBJ2-7
CDR3aa: ASSHNAGEQY

v_gene: TRBV5-8
j_gene: TRBJ1-5
CDR3aa: ASSLGGTGNQPQH

v_gene: TRBV5-1
j_gene: TRBJ2-5
CDR3aa: ASSWGRRGRAVETQY

v_gene: TRBV30
j_gene: TRBJ1-6
CDR3aa: AWSEGGNSPLH

v_gene: TRBV9
j_gene: TRBJ2-1
CDR3aa: ASSVGSGGASVEQF

v_gene: TRBV28
j_gene: TRBJ1-2
CDR3aa: ASRPGGQGYGYT

v_gene: TRBV5-4
j_gene: TRBJ2-7
CDR3aa: ASSLTGDFYEQY

v_gene: TRBV19
j_gene: TRBJ1-3
CDR3aa: ASTLLPGGSGNTIY

v_gene: TRBV27
j_gene: TRBJ2-7
CDR3aa: ASSSAGQGADEQY

v_gene: TRBV24-1
j_gene: TRBJ1-1
CDR3aa: ATSDSQGGTEAF

v_gene: TRBV29-1
j_gene: TRBJ1-6
CDR3aa: SVGGPNSPLH

v_gene: TRBV5-1
j_gene: TRBJ1-6
CDR3aa: ASSSLDRGNSPLH

v_gene: TRBV7-9
j_gene: TRBJ1-3
CDR3aa: ASSLTDSGNTIY

v_gene: TRBV9
j_gene: TRBJ1-1
CDR3aa: ASSATDRANTEAF

v_gene: TRBV30
j_gene: TRBJ2-3
CDR3aa: AWSVRASGSALKY

v_gene: TRBV19
j_gene: TRBJ2-1
CDR3aa: ASSIVGTENEQF

v_gene: TRBV10-1
j_gene: TRBJ2-7
CDR3aa: ASSPGLAGEQY

v_gene: TRBV5-1
j_gene: TRBJ2-2
CDR3aa: ASTQDRAHTGELF

v_gene: TRBV25-1
j_gene: TRBJ1-1
CDR3aa: ASSEYGRGNTEAF

v_gene: TRBV5-1
j_gene: TRBJ1-4
CDR3aa: ASSLGQGSPANEKLF

v_gene: TRBV5-1
j_gene: TRBJ2-3
CDR3aa: ASSLSGGSVPDTQY

v_gene: TRBV5-5
j_gene: TRBJ2-7
CDR3aa: ASSLVYSSYEQY

v_gene: TRBV27
j_gene: TRBJ1-1
CDR3aa: ASSPLGLKPMNTEAF

v_gene: TRBV7-3
j_gene: TRBJ2-3
CDR3aa: ASSPLRGGTDTQY

v_gene: TRBV5-1
j_gene: TRBJ2-1
CDR3aa: ASSLLQGNRNEQF

v_gene: TRBV19
j_gene: TRBJ1-5
CDR3aa: ASSIADGSNQPQH

v_gene: TRBV18
j_gene: TRBJ1-6
CDR3aa: ASSTPPGRNSPLH

v_gene: TRBV12-5
j_gene: TRBJ1-4
CDR3aa: ASGLEEGEKLF

v_gene: TRBV6-5
j_gene: TRBJ1-1
CDR3aa: ATNRGRVQTEAF

v_gene: TRBV24-1
j_gene: TRBJ2-7
CDR3aa: ATSDTRTGGRDEQY

v_gene: TRBV5-1
j_gene: TRBJ1-1
CDR3aa: ASSLARAENTEAF

v_gene: TRBV9
j_gene: TRBJ2-2
CDR3aa: ASSVVAWPNTGELF

v_gene: TRBV6-4
j_gene: TRBJ2-3
CDR3aa: ASSDSAGGLADTQY

v_gene: TRBV24-1
j_gene: TRBJ2-3
CDR3aa: ATSDSRVASTDTQY

v_gene: TRBV5-1
j_gene: TRBJ2-5
CDR3aa: ASSFDSVFETQY